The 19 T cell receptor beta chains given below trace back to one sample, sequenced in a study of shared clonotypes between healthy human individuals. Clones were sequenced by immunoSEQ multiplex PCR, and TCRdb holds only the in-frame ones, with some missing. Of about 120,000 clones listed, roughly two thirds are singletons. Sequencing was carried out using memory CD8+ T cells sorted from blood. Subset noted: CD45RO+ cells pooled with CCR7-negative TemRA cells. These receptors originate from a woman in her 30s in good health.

The CDR3 sequence: CASSVDNRFGETQYF. In nucleotides, the CDR3 is TGTGCCAGCAGCGTAGATAACAGATTTGGGGAGACCCAGTACTTC. This chain links TRBV9 with TRBJ2-5; no clear D. V lost 0 bases, J lost 5 bases, and 14 bases lay in between. Germline CDR1 and CDR2: SGDLS and YYNGEE. The CDR3 contains 15 residues.

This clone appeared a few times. The CDR3 loop is CASTGLKNTEAFF. CDR3 bases: TGTGCCAGTACCGGACTGAAGAACACTGAAGCTTTCTTT. This chain joins TRBV25-1 and TRBJ1-1; D gene uncertain. The germline V and J ends were trimmed by 9 bases and 1 base, with 12 bases remaining between them. Germline CDR1 MGHDK, CDR2 SYGVNS. This CDR3 contains 13 residues.

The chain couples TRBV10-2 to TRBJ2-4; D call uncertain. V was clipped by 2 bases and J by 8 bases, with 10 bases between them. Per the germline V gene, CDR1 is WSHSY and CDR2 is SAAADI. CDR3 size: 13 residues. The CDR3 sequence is CASSEQELDIQYF. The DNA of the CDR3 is TGCGCCAGCAGTGAGCAGGAGCTAGACATTCAGTACTTC.

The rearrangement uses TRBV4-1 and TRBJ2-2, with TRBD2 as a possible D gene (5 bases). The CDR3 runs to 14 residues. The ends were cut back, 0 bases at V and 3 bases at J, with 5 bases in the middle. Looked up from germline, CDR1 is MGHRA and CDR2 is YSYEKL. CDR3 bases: TGCGCCAGCAGCCAAGAGGACTACACCGGGGAGCTGTTTTTT. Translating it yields CASSQEDYTGELFF.

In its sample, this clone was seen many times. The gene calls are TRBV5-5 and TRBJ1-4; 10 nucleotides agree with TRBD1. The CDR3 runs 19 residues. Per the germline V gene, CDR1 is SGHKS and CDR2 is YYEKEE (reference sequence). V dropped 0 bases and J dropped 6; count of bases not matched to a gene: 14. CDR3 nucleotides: TGTGCCAGCAGCTTGGCCCCGGGACAGGGGTTTATCGTAGATGAAAAACTGTTTTTT. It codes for CASSLAPGQGFIVDEKLFF. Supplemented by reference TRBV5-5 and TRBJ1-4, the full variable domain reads DAGVTQSPTHLIKTRGQQVTLRCSPISGHKSVSWYQQVLGQGPQFIFQYYEKEERGRGNFPDRFSARQFPNYSSELNVNALLLGDSALYLCASSLAPGQGFIVDEKLFFGSGTQLSVL.

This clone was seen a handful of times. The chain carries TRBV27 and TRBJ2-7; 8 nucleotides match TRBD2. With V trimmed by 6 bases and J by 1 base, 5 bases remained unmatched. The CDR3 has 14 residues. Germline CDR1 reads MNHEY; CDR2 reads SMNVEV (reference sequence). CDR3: CASRLSGSSYEQYF. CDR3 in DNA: TGTGCCAGCAGACTAAGCGGGAGTTCCTACGAGCAGTACTTC.

The CDR3 nucleotides are TGTGCCAGCAGACAGGGGGATGGAAACACCATATATTTT. Its translation is CASRQGDGNTIYF. The chain links TRBV6-1 to TRBJ1-3; 8 bases are shared with TRBD1. V trimming: 6 bases; J trimming: 3 bases; junction bases outside the gene matches: 1. The CDR3 extends over 13 amino acids. The germline V gene encodes CDR1 MNHNS and CDR2 SASEGT.

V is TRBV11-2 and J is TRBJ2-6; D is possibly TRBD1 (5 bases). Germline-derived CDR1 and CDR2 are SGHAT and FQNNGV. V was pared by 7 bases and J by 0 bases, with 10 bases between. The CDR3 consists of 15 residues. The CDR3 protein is CASKDTYSGANVLTF. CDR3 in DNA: TGTGCCAGCAAGGACACTTACTCTGGGGCCAACGTCCTGACTTTC.

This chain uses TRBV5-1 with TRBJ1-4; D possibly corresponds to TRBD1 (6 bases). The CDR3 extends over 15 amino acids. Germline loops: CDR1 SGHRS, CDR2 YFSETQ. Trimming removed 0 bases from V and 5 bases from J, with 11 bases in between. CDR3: CASSLGQVRNEKLFF. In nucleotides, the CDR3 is TGCGCCAGCAGCTTGGGACAGGTGCGAAATGAAAAACTGTTTTTT. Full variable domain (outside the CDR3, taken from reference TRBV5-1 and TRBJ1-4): KAGVTQTPRYLIKTRGQQVTLSCSPISGHRSVSWYQQTPGQGLQFLFEYFSETQRNKGNFPGRFSGRQFSNSRSEMNVSTLELGDSALYLCASSLGQVRNEKLFFGSGTQLSVL.

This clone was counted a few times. DNA for the CDR3: TGTGCCAGCAGTGAGGGGGCGAGGAACACTGAAGCTTTCTTT. Translation gives CASSEGARNTEAFF. This chain joins TRBV5-8 and TRBJ1-1; the match to TRBD1 covers 7 bases. Germline CDR1 reads SGHTS; CDR2 reads YDEGEE. J was trimmed by 1 base and V by 5 bases; bases with no gene match: 5. This CDR3 is built from 14 residues.

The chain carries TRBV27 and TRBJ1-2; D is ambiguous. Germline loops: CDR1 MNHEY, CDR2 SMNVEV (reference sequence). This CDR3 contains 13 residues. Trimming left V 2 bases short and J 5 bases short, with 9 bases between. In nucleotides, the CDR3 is TGTGCCAGCAGTTTAAACAGCGGTTATGGCTACACCTTC. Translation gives CASSLNSGYGYTF.

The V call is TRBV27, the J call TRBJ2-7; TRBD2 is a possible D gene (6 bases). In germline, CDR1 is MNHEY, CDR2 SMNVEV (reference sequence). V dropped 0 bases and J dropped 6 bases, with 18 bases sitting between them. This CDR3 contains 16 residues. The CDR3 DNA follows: TGTGCCAGCAGTTTATCCCCCGGGACTCCCCTTCTCGAGCAGTACTTC. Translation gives CASSLSPGTPLLEQYF.

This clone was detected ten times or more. DNA of the CDR3: TGTGCCAGCAGAATAGCGGGAGGGCCGACCGGGGAGCTGTTTTTT. It encodes CASRIAGGPTGELFF. The chain links TRBV2 to TRBJ2-2; TRBD2 aligns across 11 bases. This CDR3 is 15 amino acids long. The junction had 5 bases not matched to a gene; V was cut back by 6 bases and J by 5 bases. Germline V gene lookup returns CDR1 SNHLY and CDR2 FYNNEI.

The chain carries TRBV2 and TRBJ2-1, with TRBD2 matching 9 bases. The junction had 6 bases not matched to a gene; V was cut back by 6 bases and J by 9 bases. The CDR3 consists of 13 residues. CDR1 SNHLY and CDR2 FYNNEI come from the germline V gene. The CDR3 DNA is TGTGCCAGCAGGAGAGCGGGAGGTATTGAGCAGTTCTTC. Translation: CASRRAGGIEQFF.

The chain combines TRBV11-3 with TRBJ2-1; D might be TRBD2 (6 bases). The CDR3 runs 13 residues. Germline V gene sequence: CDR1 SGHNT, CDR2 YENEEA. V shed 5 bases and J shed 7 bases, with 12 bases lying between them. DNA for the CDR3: TGTGCCAGCAGCCCTGGAGGGGATAATGAGCAGTTCTTC. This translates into CASSPGGDNEQFF.

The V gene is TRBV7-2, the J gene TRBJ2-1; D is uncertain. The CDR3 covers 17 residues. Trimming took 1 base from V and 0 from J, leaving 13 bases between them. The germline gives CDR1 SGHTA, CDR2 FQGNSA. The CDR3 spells CASSLVVASSSYNEQFF. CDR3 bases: TGTGCCAGCAGCTTAGTAGTGGCCTCGAGCTCCTACAATGAGCAGTTCTTC.

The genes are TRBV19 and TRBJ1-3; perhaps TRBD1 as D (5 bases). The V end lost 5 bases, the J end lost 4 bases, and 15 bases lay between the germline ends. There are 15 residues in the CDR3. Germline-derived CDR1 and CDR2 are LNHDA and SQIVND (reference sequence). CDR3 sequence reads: CASSGAAYIGNTIYF. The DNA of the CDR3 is TGTGCCAGTAGTGGGGCGGCATACATCGGAAACACCATATATTTT.

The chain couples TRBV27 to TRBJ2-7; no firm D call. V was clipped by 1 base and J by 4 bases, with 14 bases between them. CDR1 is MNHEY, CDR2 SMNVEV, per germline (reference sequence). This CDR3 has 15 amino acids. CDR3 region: CASSLLPPTIYEQYF. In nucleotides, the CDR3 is TGTGCCAGCAGTTTATTGCCCCCCACGATTTACGAGCAGTACTTC.

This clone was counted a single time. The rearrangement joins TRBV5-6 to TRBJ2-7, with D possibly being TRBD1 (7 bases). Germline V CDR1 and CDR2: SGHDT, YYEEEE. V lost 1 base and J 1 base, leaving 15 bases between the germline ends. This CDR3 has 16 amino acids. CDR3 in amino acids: CASSLRLGGQSYEQYF. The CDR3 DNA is TGTGCCAGCAGCTTGAGGTTGGGGGGACAGTCCTACGAGCAGTACTTC.